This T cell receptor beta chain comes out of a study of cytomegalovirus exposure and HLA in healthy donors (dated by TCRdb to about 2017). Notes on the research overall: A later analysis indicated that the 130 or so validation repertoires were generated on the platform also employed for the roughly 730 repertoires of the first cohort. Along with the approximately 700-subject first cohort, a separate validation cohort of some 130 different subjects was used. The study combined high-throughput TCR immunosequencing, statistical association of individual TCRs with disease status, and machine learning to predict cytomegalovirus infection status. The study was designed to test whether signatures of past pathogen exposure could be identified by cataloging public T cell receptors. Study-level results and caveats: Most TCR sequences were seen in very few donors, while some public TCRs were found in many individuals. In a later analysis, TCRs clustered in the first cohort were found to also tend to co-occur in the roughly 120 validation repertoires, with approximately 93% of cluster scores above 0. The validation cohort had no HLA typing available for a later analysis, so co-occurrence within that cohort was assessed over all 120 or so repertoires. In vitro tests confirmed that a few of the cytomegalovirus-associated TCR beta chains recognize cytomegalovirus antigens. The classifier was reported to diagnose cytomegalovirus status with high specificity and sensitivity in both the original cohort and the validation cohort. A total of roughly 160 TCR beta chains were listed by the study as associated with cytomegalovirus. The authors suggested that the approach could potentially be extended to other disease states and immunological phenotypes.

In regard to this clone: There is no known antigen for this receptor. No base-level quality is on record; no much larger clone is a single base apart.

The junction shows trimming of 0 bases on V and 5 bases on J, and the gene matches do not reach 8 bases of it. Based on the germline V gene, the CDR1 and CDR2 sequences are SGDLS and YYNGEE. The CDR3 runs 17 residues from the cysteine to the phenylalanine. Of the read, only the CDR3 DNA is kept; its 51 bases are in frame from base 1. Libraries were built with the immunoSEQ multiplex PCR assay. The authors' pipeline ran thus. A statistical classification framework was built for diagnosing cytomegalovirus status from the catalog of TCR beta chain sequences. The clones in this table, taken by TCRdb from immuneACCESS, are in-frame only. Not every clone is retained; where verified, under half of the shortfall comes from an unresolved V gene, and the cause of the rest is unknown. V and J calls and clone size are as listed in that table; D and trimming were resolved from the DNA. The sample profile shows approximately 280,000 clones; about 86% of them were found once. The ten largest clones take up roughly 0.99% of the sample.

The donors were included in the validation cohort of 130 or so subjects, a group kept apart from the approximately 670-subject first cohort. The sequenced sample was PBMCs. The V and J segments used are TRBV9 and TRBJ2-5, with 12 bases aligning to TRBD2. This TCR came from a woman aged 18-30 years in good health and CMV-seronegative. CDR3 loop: CASSVGASGRAGETQYF. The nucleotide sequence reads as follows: TGTGCCAGCAGCGTAGGGGCTAGCGGGAGGGCCGGGGAGACCCAGTACTTC. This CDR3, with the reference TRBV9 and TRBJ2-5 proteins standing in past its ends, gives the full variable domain DSGVTQTPKHLITATGQRVTLRCSPRSGDLSVYWYQQSLDQGLQFLIQYYNGEERAKGNILERFSAQQFPDLHSELNLSSLELGDSALYFCASSVGASGRAGETQYFGPGTRLLVL.